This is a list of T cell receptor beta chains from one sample in a study of blood T cell repertoires in COVID-19. Sequenced by immunoSEQ multiplex PCR; TCRdb stores in-frame clones only, minus some. The profile shows roughly 95,000 clones, 90% to 95% of them singletons. The sample consisted of peripheral blood. The source is a woman aged 50 to 60 in a cohort sampled during active COVID-19. The CDR3 runs from the conserved cysteine through the conserved F or W. The order of the fields is V gene, D gene, J gene, clone size, CDR3 DNA, CDR3 protein. A D gene is named only where the DNA matches it firmly. The size entry is marked missing in some rows and otherwise reads once, few, many or a size class.

v_call: TRBV18
d_call: NA
j_call: TRBJ1-2
clone_size: NA
cdr3_nt: TGTGCCAGCTCCGACCAACAGGGCAACTATGGCTACACCTTC
cdr3_aa: CASSDQQGNYGYTF

v_call: TRBV5-1
d_call: TRBD2
j_call: TRBJ2-1
clone_size: NA
cdr3_nt: TGCGCCAGCAGCTTAGGACTTGCGGCGGGGGGGCGTGAGCAGTTCTTC
cdr3_aa: CASSLGLAAGGREQFF

v_call: TRBV7-9
d_call: NA
j_call: TRBJ2-5
clone_size: NA
cdr3_nt: TGTGCCAGCAGCCCTAGGAGTAGCGAGACCCAGTACTTC
cdr3_aa: CASSPRSSETQYF

v_call: TRBV24-1
d_call: NA
j_call: TRBJ1-5
clone_size: NA
cdr3_nt: TGTGCCACCGGAGGAGTCGGGGAAAGCAATCAGCCCCAGCATTTT
cdr3_aa: CATGGVGESNQPQHF

v_call: TRBV3-1/TRBV3-2
d_call: NA
j_call: TRBJ2-3
clone_size: NA
cdr3_nt: TGTGCCAGCAGCCAGGGCCTCACAGATACGCAGTATTTT
cdr3_aa: CASSQGLTDTQYF

v_call: TRBV5-4
d_call: TRBD2
j_call: TRBJ2-5
clone_size: NA
cdr3_nt: TGTGCCAGCAGCTCGGGGGGAGCGGACCGTAAAGAGACCCAGTACTTC
cdr3_aa: CASSSGGADRKETQYF

v_call: TRBV5-1
d_call: NA
j_call: TRBJ2-1
clone_size: NA
cdr3_nt: TGCGCCAGCTCGGCCAGTAGCGGTTCAAGCTCCTACAATGAGCAGTTCTTC
cdr3_aa: CASSASSGSSSYNEQFF

v_call: TRBV4-2
d_call: TRBD2
j_call: TRBJ2-1
clone_size: NA
cdr3_nt: TGTGCCAGCAGCCAAACTAGCGAGGAGCAGTTCTTC
cdr3_aa: CASSQTSEEQFF

v_call: TRBV11-2
d_call: TRBD1
j_call: TRBJ2-2
clone_size: NA
cdr3_nt: TGTGCCAGCAGCCTAAGACAGGGGGAGATCGGGGAGCTGTTTTTT
cdr3_aa: CASSLRQGEIGELFF

v_call: TRBV5-5
d_call: NA
j_call: TRBJ2-5
clone_size: NA
cdr3_nt: TGTGCCAGCAGCAGGGGGAGGGCCGCAGGGGAGACCCAGTACTTC
cdr3_aa: CASSRGRAAGETQYF

v_call: TRBV6-2/TRBV6-3
d_call: TRBD2
j_call: TRBJ2-5
clone_size: NA
cdr3_nt: TGTGCCAGCAGTTACCCCGCGGGGGGCGGAGAGGAGACCCAGTACTTC
cdr3_aa: CASSYPAGGGEETQYF

v_call: TRBV5-1
d_call: NA
j_call: TRBJ1-1
clone_size: NA
cdr3_nt: TGCGCCAGCAGCATGGATGCCACGGGGACTGAAGCTTTCTTT
cdr3_aa: CASSMDATGTEAFF

v_call: TRBV18
d_call: NA
j_call: TRBJ2-5
clone_size: NA
cdr3_nt: TGTGCCAGCTCAACTCGCCGCGGGAAAGAGACCCAGTACTTC
cdr3_aa: CASSTRRGKETQYF

v_call: TRBV3-1/TRBV3-2
d_call: TRBD1
j_call: TRBJ1-1
clone_size: NA
cdr3_nt: TGTGCCAGCAGCCAAACAGGGGGAATGACTGAAGCTTTCTTT
cdr3_aa: CASSQTGGMTEAFF

v_call: TRBV5-1
d_call: NA
j_call: TRBJ2-5
clone_size: NA
cdr3_nt: TGCGCCAGCAGTCCCGGGACACCCCAAGAGACCCAGTACTTC
cdr3_aa: CASSPGTPQETQYF

v_call: TRBV10-1
d_call: NA
j_call: TRBJ2-1
clone_size: NA
cdr3_nt: TGCGCCAGCAGTGAGTCTTGGGACTCCAACAGTTTCTTC
cdr3_aa: CASSESWDSNSFF

v_call: TRBV5-1
d_call: NA
j_call: TRBJ2-2
clone_size: NA
cdr3_nt: TGCGCCAGCAGCTTGTTTGCGGTGGGCGGGGAGCTGTTTTTT
cdr3_aa: CASSLFAVGGELFF

v_call: TRBV6-5
d_call: NA
j_call: TRBJ1-1
clone_size: NA
cdr3_nt: TGTGCCAGCACTGGAGGTATGAACACTGAAGCTTTCTTT
cdr3_aa: CASTGGMNTEAFF

v_call: TRBV2
d_call: TRBD2
j_call: TRBJ2-5
clone_size: NA
cdr3_nt: TGTGCCAGCAGTGAAAGCGGGAGGACCCTAAGAGAGACCCAGTACTTC
cdr3_aa: CASSESGRTLRETQYF

v_call: TRBV6-1
d_call: NA
j_call: TRBJ1-3
clone_size: NA
cdr3_nt: TGTGCCAGCAGTGAGCAGCAGGGGAATTCTGGAAACACCATATATTTT
cdr3_aa: CASSEQQGNSGNTIYF

v_call: TRBV6-6
d_call: NA
j_call: TRBJ1-2
clone_size: NA
cdr3_nt: TGTGCCAGCAGGGACTCGACTGGGGGGAGATATGGCTACACCTTC
cdr3_aa: CASRDSTGGRYGYTF

v_call: TRBV4-1
d_call: TRBD2
j_call: TRBJ2-5
clone_size: NA
cdr3_nt: TGCGCCAGCAGCCTTAGGGTAGCGGGAGACAAAGAGACCCAGTACTTC
cdr3_aa: CASSLRVAGDKETQYF

v_call: TRBV11-2
d_call: NA
j_call: TRBJ1-2
clone_size: NA
cdr3_nt: TGTGCCAGCAGCTTAGATCAGGGGCTCAGGGGCGGCTACACCTTC
cdr3_aa: CASSLDQGLRGGYTF

v_call: TRBV11-1
d_call: NA
j_call: TRBJ1-6
clone_size: NA
cdr3_nt: TGTGCCAGCAGCTTACAAGGGGCAAATAATTCACCCCTCCACTTT
cdr3_aa: CASSLQGANNSPLHF

v_call: TRBV10-3
d_call: NA
j_call: TRBJ1-6
clone_size: NA
cdr3_nt: TGTGCCATCAGTATAGACAGCCCAATCTCCAATTCACCCCTCCACTTT
cdr3_aa: CAISIDSPISNSPLHF

v_call: TRBV5-1
d_call: TRBD1
j_call: TRBJ1-4
clone_size: NA
cdr3_nt: TGCGCCAGCAGCGAATCGACAGGGTGGGATGAAAAACTGTTTTTT
cdr3_aa: CASSESTGWDEKLFF

v_call: TRBV3-1/TRBV3-2
d_call: TRBD1
j_call: TRBJ1-4
clone_size: NA
cdr3_nt: TGTGCCAGCAGCAATAGACAGGGGAAGTTGACTAATGAAAAACTGTTTTTT
cdr3_aa: CASSNRQGKLTNEKLFF

v_call: TRBV19
d_call: TRBD2
j_call: TRBJ2-1
clone_size: few
cdr3_nt: TGTGCCAGCCATCCCCTGGGGACTAGCGGGAAGGTTGAGCAGTTCTTC
cdr3_aa: CASHPLGTSGKVEQFF

v_call: TRBV3-1/TRBV3-2
d_call: NA
j_call: TRBJ2-1
clone_size: NA
cdr3_nt: TGTGCCAGCAGCCAAGGTCTCAGCGTCTCCTACAATGAGCAGTTCTTC
cdr3_aa: CASSQGLSVSYNEQFF

v_call: TRBV11-3
d_call: TRBD2
j_call: TRBJ2-2
clone_size: NA
cdr3_nt: TGTGCCAGCAGCCCACCGGGACTAGCGGGAGGGAACCCCGGGGAGCTGTTTTTT
cdr3_aa: CASSPPGLAGGNPGELFF

v_call: TRBV18
d_call: NA
j_call: TRBJ1-5
clone_size: NA
cdr3_nt: TGTGCCAGCTCACCGTCAGGGGATCAGCCCCAGCATTTT
cdr3_aa: CASSPSGDQPQHF

v_call: TRBV5-1
d_call: TRBD1
j_call: TRBJ1-2
clone_size: NA
cdr3_nt: TGCGCCAGCAGCACGGGACAGAGGGATGGCTACACCTTC
cdr3_aa: CASSTGQRDGYTF

v_call: TRBV7-3
d_call: NA
j_call: TRBJ2-4
clone_size: NA
cdr3_nt: TGTGCCAGCAGCTTATCAGGGCCCAAAAACATTCAGTACTTC
cdr3_aa: CASSLSGPKNIQYF

v_call: TRBV6-5
d_call: NA
j_call: TRBJ1-2
clone_size: NA
cdr3_nt: TGTGCCAGCAGTACCCTACAGGTCCCTAACTATGGCTACACCTTC
cdr3_aa: CASSTLQVPNYGYTF

v_call: TRBV20-1
d_call: NA
j_call: TRBJ1-1
clone_size: NA
cdr3_nt: TGCAGTGCTAGTGATTTCTCCACAGAAGCTTTCTTT
cdr3_aa: CSASDFSTEAFF

v_call: TRBV3-1/TRBV3-2
d_call: NA
j_call: TRBJ1-3
clone_size: NA
cdr3_nt: TGTGCCAGCAGCCGCGGGGGTTCTGGAAACACCATATATTTT
cdr3_aa: CASSRGGSGNTIYF

v_call: TRBV3-1/TRBV3-2
d_call: NA
j_call: TRBJ1-1
clone_size: NA
cdr3_nt: TGTGCCAGCAGCCCGCGAGGTAACACTGAAGCTTTCTTT
cdr3_aa: CASSPRGNTEAFF

v_call: TRBV30
d_call: NA
j_call: TRBJ1-5
clone_size: NA
cdr3_nt: TGTGCCTGGAGCTTGGCTGGGCCCCAGCATTTT
cdr3_aa: CAWSLAGPQHF

v_call: TRBV18
d_call: NA
j_call: TRBJ2-5
clone_size: NA
cdr3_nt: TGTGCCAGCGCAGAGGGGAGGGAGACCCAGTACTTC
cdr3_aa: CASAEGRETQYF

v_call: TRBV5-1
d_call: TRBD1
j_call: TRBJ2-3
clone_size: NA
cdr3_nt: TGCGCCAGCAGCTTGGGACAGGGGATCACAGATACGCAGTATTTT
cdr3_aa: CASSLGQGITDTQYF

v_call: TRBV5-4
d_call: TRBD1
j_call: TRBJ2-1
clone_size: once
cdr3_nt: TGTGCCAGCAGCTTAACCGGGACAGGGGTGGGTGAGCAGTTCTTC
cdr3_aa: CASSLTGTGVGEQFF

v_call: TRBV20-1
d_call: NA
j_call: TRBJ2-3
clone_size: once
cdr3_nt: TGCAGTGCTAGTACCTCGCAGGATACGCAGTATTTT
cdr3_aa: CSASTSQDTQYF

v_call: TRBV4-1
d_call: NA
j_call: TRBJ2-3
clone_size: NA
cdr3_nt: TGCGCCAGCAGCCAAGGTCCAGGGTCAGATACGCAGTATTTT
cdr3_aa: CASSQGPGSDTQYF

v_call: TRBV6-5
d_call: NA
j_call: TRBJ1-2
clone_size: NA
cdr3_nt: TGTGCCAGCATGAACCCCGGGGGGTTAGTCGGCTACACCTTC
cdr3_aa: CASMNPGGLVGYTF

v_call: TRBV19
d_call: NA
j_call: TRBJ1-2
clone_size: NA
cdr3_nt: TGTGCCAGTAGTGAGGTTGCTAACTATGGCTACACCTTC
cdr3_aa: CASSEVANYGYTF

v_call: TRBV5-1
d_call: TRBD1
j_call: TRBJ1-3
clone_size: once
cdr3_nt: TGCGCCAGCAGCCGGGAGACAGGGTCCGTAGGAAACACCATATATTTT
cdr3_aa: CASSRETGSVGNTIYF

v_call: TRBV4-1
d_call: NA
j_call: TRBJ2-3
clone_size: NA
cdr3_nt: TGCGCCAGCAGCCCTACACAGGGTCCTTTGACAGATACGCAGTATTTT
cdr3_aa: CASSPTQGPLTDTQYF

v_call: TRBV29-1
d_call: TRBD1
j_call: TRBJ1-1
clone_size: NA
cdr3_nt: TGCAGCGTTGACACGACAGGGGACACTGAAGCTTTCTTT
cdr3_aa: CSVDTTGDTEAFF

v_call: TRBV11-1
d_call: TRBD1
j_call: TRBJ1-1
clone_size: NA
cdr3_nt: TGTGCCAGCCGCCTGGACAGGCTGAACACTGAAGCTTTCTTT
cdr3_aa: CASRLDRLNTEAFF

v_call: TRBV4-1
d_call: NA
j_call: TRBJ2-5
clone_size: few
cdr3_nt: TGCGCCAGCAGCCAAGGGGGGCGGGAGACCCAGTACTTC
cdr3_aa: CASSQGGRETQYF